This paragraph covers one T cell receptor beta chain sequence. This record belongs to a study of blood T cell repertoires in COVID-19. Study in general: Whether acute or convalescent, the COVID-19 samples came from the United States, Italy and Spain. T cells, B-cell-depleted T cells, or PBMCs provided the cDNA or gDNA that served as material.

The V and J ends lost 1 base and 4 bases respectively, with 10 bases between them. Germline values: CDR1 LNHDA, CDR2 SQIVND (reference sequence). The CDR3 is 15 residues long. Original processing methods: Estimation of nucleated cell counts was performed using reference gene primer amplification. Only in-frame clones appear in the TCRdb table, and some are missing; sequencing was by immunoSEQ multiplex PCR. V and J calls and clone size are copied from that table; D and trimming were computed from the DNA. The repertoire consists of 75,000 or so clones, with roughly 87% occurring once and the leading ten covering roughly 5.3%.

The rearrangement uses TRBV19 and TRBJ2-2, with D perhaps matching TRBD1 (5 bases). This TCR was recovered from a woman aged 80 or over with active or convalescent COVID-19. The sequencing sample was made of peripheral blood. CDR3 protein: CASSIAWGPTGELFF. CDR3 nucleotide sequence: TGTGCCAGTAGTATAGCGTGGGGCCCCACCGGGGAGCTGTTTTTT.